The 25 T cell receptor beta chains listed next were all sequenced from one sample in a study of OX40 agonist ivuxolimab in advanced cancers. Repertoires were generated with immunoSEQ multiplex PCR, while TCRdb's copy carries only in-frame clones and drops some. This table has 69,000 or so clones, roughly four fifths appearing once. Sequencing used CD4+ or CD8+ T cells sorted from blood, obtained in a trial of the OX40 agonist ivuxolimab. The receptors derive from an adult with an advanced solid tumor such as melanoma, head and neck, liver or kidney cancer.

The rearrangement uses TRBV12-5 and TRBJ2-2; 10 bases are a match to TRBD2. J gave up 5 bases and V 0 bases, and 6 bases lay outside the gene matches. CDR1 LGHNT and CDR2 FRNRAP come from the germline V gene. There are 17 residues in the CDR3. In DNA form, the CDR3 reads TGTGCTAGTGGTTTGGTTTTAGCGGGAGGCCCTACCGGGGAGCTGTTTTTT. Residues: CASGLVLAGGPTGELFF.

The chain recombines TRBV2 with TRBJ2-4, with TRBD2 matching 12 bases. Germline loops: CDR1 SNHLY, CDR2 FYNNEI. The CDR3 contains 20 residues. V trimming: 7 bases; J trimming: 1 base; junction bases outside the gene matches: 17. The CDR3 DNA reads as TGTGCCAGCAACGAACGCCTAGCGGGAGGGCCCGGCCGGGCCAAAAACATTCAGTACTTC. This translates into CASNERLAGGPGRAKNIQYF.

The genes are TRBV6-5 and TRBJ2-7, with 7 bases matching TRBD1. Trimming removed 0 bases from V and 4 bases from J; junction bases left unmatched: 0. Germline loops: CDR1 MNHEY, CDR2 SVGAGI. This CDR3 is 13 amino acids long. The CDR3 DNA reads TGTGCCAGCAGTTACTCACAGGGGTACGAGCAGTACTTC. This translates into CASSYSQGYEQYF.

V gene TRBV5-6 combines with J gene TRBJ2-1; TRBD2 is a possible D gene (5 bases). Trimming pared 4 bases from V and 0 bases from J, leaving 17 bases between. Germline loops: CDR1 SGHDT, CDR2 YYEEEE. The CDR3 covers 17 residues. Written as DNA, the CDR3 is TGTGCCAGCAGCCGTAGATCCGGACTTAGCTCCTACAATGAGCAGTTCTTC. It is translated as CASSRRSGLSSYNEQFF.

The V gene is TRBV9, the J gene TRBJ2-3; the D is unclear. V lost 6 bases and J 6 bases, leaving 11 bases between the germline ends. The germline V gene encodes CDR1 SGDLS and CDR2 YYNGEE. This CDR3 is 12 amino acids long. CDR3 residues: CASNNGWDTQYF. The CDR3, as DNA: TGTGCCAGCAACAACGGGTGGGATACGCAGTATTTT.

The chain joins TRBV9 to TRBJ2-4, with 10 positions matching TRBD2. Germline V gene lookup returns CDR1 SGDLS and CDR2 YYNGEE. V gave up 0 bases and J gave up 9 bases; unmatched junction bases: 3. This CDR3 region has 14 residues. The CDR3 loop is CASSVETSGAIQYF. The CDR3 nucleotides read TGTGCCAGCAGCGTAGAAACTAGCGGGGCCATTCAGTACTTC. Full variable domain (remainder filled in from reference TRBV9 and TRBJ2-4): DSGVTQTPKHLITATGQRVTLRCSPRSGDLSVYWYQQSLDQGLQFLIQYYNGEERAKGNILERFSAQQFPDLHSELNLSSLELGDSALYFCASSVETSGAIQYFGAGTRLSVL.

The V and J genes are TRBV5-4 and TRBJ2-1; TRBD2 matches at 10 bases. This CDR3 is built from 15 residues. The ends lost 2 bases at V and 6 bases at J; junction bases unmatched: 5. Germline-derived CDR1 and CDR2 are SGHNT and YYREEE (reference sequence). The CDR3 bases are TGTGCCAGCAGCTTAGGGGGACTAGCGAGCAATGAGCAGTTCTTC. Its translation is CASSLGGLASNEQFF.

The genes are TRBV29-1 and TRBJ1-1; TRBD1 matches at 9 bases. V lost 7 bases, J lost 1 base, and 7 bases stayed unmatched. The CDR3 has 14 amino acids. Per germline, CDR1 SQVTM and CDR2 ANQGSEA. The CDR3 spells CSAIQGAANTEAFF. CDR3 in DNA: TGCAGCGCAATACAGGGGGCGGCGAACACTGAAGCTTTCTTT.

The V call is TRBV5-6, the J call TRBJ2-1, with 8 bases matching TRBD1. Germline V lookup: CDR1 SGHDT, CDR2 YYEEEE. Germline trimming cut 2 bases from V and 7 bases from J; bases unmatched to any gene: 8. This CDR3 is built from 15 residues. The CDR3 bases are TGTGCCAGCAGCTTTGGACAGGGTAATGGGAATGAGCAGTTCTTC. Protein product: CASSFGQGNGNEQFF.

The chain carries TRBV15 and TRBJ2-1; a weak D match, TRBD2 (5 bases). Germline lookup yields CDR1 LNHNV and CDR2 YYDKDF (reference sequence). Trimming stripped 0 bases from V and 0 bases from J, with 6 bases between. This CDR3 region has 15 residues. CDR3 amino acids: CATSRERDSYNEQFF. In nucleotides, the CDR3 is TGTGCCACCAGCAGAGAACGGGACTCCTACAATGAGCAGTTCTTC.

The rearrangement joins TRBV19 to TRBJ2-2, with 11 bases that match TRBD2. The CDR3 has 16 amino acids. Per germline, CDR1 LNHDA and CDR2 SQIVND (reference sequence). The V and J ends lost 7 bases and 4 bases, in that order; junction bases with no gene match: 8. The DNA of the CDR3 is TGTGCCAGTAAGTCCGGACTAGCGGGTGCCACCGGGGAGCTGTTTTTT. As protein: CASKSGLAGATGELFF.

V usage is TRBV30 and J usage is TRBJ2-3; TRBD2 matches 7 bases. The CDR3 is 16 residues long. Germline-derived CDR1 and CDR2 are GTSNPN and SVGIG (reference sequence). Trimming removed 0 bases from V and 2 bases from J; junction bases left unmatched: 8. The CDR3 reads CAWSVREERATDTQYF. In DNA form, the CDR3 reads TGTGCCTGGAGTGTACGGGAGGAAAGGGCCACAGATACGCAGTATTTT.

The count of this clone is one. CDR3 DNA sequence: TGTGCCAGCAGCTCCGACCTGGGGGTCCAGCCCGGGGAGCTGTTTTTT. Residues: CASSSDLGVQPGELFF. The rearrangement joins TRBV7-9 to TRBJ2-2; D is perhaps TRBD1 or TRBD2 (5 bases each). Germline V gene sequence: CDR1 SEHNR, CDR2 FQNEAQ (reference sequence). V lost 4 bases and J lost 6, with 18 bases in between. CDR3 length: 16 amino acids. Full variable domain (missing parts from reference TRBV7-9 and TRBJ2-2): DTGVSQNPRHKITKRGQNVTFRCDPISEHNRLYWYRQTLGQGPEFLTYFQNEAQLEKSRLLSDRFSAERPKGSFSTLEIQRTEQGDSAMYLCASSSDLGVQPGELFFGEGSRLTVL.

The CDR3 reads CASSYDRREKLFF. The CDR3 nucleotides read TGTGCCAGCAGTTACGACAGACGTGAAAAACTGTTTTTT. J is TRBJ1-4 and V is TRBV6-6, with D tentatively TRBD1 (5 bases). V gave up 2 bases and J gave up 7 bases, with 8 bases separating them. The CDR3 consists of 13 residues. Germline V gene sequence: CDR1 MNHNY, CDR2 SVGAGI (reference sequence).

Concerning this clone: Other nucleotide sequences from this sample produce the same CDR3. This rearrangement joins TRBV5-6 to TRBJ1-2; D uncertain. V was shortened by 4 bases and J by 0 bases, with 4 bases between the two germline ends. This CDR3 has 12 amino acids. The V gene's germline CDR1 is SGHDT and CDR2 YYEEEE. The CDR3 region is CASSLSNYGYTF. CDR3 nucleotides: TGTGCCAGCAGCCTATCTAACTATGGCTACACCTTC.

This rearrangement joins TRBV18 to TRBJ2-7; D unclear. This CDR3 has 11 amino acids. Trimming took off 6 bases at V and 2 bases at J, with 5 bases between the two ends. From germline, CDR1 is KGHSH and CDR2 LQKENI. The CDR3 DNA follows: TGTGCCAGCTCCTCTACCTACGAGCAGTACTTC. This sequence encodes CASSSTYEQYF.

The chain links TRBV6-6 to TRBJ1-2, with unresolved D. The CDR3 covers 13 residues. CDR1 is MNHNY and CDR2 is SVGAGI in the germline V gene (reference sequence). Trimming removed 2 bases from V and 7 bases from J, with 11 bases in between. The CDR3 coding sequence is TGTGCCAGCAGTTACGGAGTCCTTGGTGGCTACACCTTC. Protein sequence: CASSYGVLGGYTF.

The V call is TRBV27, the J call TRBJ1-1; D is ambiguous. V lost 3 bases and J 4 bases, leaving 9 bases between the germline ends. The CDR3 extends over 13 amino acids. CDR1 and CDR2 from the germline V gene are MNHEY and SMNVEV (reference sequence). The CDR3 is CASSFREVTEAFF. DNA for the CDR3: TGTGCCAGCAGTTTTCGGGAAGTCACTGAAGCTTTCTTT.

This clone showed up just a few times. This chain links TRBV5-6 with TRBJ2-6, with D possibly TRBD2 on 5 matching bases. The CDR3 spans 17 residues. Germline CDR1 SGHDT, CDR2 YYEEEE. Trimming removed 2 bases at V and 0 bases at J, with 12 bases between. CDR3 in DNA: TGTGCCAGCAGCTTTATCACGGGGAGCTCTGGGGCCAACGTCCTGACTTTC. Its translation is CASSFITGSSGANVLTF. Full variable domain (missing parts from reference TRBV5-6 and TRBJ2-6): DAGVTQSPTHLIKTRGQQVTLRCSPKSGHDTVSWYQQALGQGPQFIFQYYEEEERQRGNFPDRFSGHQFPNYSSELNVNALLLGDSALYLCASSFITGSSGANVLTFGAGSRLTVL.

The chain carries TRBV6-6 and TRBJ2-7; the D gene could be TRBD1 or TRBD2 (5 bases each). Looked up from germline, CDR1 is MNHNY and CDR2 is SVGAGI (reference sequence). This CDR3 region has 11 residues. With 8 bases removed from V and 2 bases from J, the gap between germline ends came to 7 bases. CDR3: CASGGPYEQYF. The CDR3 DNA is TGTGCCAGCGGGGGTCCCTACGAGCAGTACTTC.

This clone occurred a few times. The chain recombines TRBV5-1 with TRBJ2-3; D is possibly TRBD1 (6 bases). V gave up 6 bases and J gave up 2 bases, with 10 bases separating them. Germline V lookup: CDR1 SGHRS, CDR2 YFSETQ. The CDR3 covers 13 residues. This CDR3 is CASTGENTDTQYF. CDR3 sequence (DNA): TGCGCCAGCACAGGGGAGAACACAGATACGCAGTATTTT.

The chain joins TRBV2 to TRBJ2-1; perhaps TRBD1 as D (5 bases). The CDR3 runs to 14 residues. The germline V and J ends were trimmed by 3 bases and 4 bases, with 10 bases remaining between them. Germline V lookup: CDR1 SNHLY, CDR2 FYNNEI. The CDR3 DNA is TGTGCCAGCAGTGACCAGGGTTGGTACAATGAGCAGTTCTTC. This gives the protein CASSDQGWYNEQFF.

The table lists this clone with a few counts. The DNA of the CDR3 is TGTGCCAGCAGAGCTAAGGGGATGCAGCGTCCCGGGGAGCTGTTTTTT. Translation gives CASRAKGMQRPGELFF. J is TRBJ2-2 and V is TRBV5-5; tentative D call: TRBD1 (5 bases). The V end was cut by 5 bases, the J end by 6 bases, with 20 bases between. Looked up from germline, CDR1 is SGHKS and CDR2 is YYEKEE (reference sequence). The CDR3 is 16 residues long.

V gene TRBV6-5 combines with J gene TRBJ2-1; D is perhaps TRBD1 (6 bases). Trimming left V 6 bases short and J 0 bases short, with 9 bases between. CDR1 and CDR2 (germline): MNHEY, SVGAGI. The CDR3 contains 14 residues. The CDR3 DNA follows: TGTGCCAGCAGCTGGGGGCGCTCCTACAATGAGCAGTTCTTC. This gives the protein CASSWGRSYNEQFF.

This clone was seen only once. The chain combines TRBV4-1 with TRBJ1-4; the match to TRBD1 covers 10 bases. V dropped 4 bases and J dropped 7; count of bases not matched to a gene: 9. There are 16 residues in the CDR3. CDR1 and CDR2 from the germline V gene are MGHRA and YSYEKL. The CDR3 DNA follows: TGCGCCAGCAGCCCACGACCTGACAGGGGGCTTGAAAAACTGTTTTTT. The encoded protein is CASSPRPDRGLEKLFF.